This entry concerns a single T cell receptor (beta chain). These data belong to a study of T-cell memory formation after mild COVID-19. One entry per CDR3 protein, called by TCRdb with MiXCR from the 5' RACE reads. The profile covers about 200,000 distinct CDR3 sequences, with more than 8% appearing a single time and roughly 4% taken by the ten largest. Trimming took off 5 bases at V and 10 bases at J, with 14 bases between the two ends. Germline V gives CDR1 SGHVS, CDR2 FQNEAQ. This CDR3 is built from 13 residues. The J gene is TRBJ1-4, the V gene TRBV7-8; no clear D. The sequence was obtained from a man between 18 and 29 years old who had mild COVID-19 (a few samples of this study predate the infection). Cell type and time point are not known. The source material was PBMCs or a T cell subset sorted from them (not recorded which). CDR3 loop: CASSQSGLGKLFF. The CDR3 DNA sequence: TGTGCCAGCAGCCAGAGCGGACTTGGAAAACTGTTTTTT.